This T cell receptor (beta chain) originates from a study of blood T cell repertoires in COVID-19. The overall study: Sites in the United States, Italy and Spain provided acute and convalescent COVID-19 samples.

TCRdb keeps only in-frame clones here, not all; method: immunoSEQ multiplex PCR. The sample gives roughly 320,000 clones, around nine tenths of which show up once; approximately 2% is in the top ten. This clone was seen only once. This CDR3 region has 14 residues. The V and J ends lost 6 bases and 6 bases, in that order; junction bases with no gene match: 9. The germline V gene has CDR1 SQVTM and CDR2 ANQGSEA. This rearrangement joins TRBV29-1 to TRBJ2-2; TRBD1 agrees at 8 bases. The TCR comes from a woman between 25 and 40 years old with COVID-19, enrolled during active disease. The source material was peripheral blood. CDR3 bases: TGCAGCGTCCGGACAGGGTTAAGTCCCGGGGAGCTGTTTTTT. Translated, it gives CSVRTGLSPGELFF.